This TCR beta chain was sequenced during a study of CD8 T cells in Susac syndrome (dated by TCRdb to between 2017 and 2020). Concerning the study at large: Among the Susac syndrome patients who were sequenced, clinically active disease was present in about 6 and clinical remission was observed in fewer than 10. Repertoire sequencing was used to test whether CD8+ T cell activation and differentiation in Susac syndrome was antigen driven. At the time of blood withdrawal, Susac syndrome patients were either therapy-naive, taking corticosteroids (with some also receiving IVIg), or on IVIg alone. The investigation overall reported the following: The number of individuals in the TCR sequencing and HLA analysis was recognized as being relatively small. The CD4+ T cell repertoire of patients with Susac syndrome showed no detectable clonal expansion.

This clonotype was counted once. Its antigen remains unidentified. It has no much larger one-base neighbor in the sample; base qualities were not kept. One read alone is a weak basis. RNA was extracted using the RNeasy kit, and roughly 0.5 to 1 microgram was reverse transcribed with random hexamers. TCR beta CDR3 regions were amplified with the immunoSEQ multiplex PCR assay covering 54 Vbeta and 13 Jbeta segments. PCR amplification bias was corrected by using a synthetic template baseline for primer optimization and computational correction. In the source study's methods: Only productive sequences were kept, with reads annotated to V, D and J genes according to IMGT and analyzed in immunoSEQ Analyzer. Clonality was computed as one minus Shannon entropy normalized by log2 of the number of productive unique sequences. For each patient and control, public and private clones were evaluated within the 100 most prevalent clones. Clones were defined as Susac-specific if absent from the healthy and MS cohorts, from 1052 published viral clones and from other ImmuneACCESS disease sequences. TCRdb cleaned the public reads at Q25 with fastp, built clones with MiXCR and kept in-frame beta chains. Under each unique CDR3 protein, matching rows form one entry showing the most common genes and DNA. TCRdb, not the original authors, processed these V and J calls. In all, the sample holds under 200,000 distinct CDR3 sequences, and 90% to 95% of those were seen once. The top ten hold approximately 0.11% of the sample.

Peripheral blood CD8+ and CD4+ T cells from healthy donors, Susac syndrome patients and multiple sclerosis patients were profiled using high-throughput TCR beta sequencing. Recently defined diagnostic criteria for definite or probable disease were met by the Susac syndrome patients. Bulk CD8+ and CD4+ T cells were purified magnetically by negative isolation, whereas CD8+ TEMRA cells were enriched by FACS. Blood was drawn into EDTA tubes, processed within 24 hours, and PBMCs were isolated by density gradient centrifugation. PBMCs intended for TCR sequencing were cryopreserved in liquid nitrogen and thawed later in a water bath at 37 degrees C. Purity of sorted or isolated CD4+, CD8+ and CD8+ TEMRA cells was at least 90%. The trim is 5 bases for V and 0 bases for J, with a gap of 14 bases between the germline ends. The CDR3 sequence holds 16 residues, the cysteine and phenylalanine included. Only the CDR3 part of the read is kept: 48 bases, read in frame from the first base. Based on the germline V gene (reference sequence), the CDR1 and CDR2 sequences are LNHDA and SQIVND.

This clonotype was obtained from a human donor with Susac syndrome. The material sequenced was CD4+ T cells from PBMCs. The chain is made from TRBV19 and TRBJ1-5; the D segment cannot be called with confidence. This receptor carries the CDR3 CASSVSHQYSNQPQHF. The bases are TGTGCCAGTAGTGTATCACACCAGTATAGCAATCAGCCCCAGCATTTT.